A selection of T cell receptor beta chains follows, all from one sample in a study of T cell responses to AZD1222 COVID-19 vaccine. Sequenced by immunoSEQ multiplex PCR; TCRdb stores in-frame clones only, minus some. The sample lists 150,000 to 170,000 clones, around 89% occurring once. Sequences were derived from peripheral blood, sampled on day 0 of AZD1222 vaccination. The receptor set was obtained from an adult in good health. Both conserved end residues are part of each CDR3. A D gene is named only where the DNA matches it firmly. Only part of the rows carry a size: once, few, many, or a class if the clone is expanded.

V gene: TRBV4-1; D gene: NA; J gene: TRBJ2-7; clone size: NA; CDR3 DNA: TGCGCCAGCAGCCAAGGGGTTGGTCGGGGGGCCCCCTGGTACGAGCAGTACTTC; CDR3 protein: CASSQGVGRGAPWYEQYF
V gene: TRBV15; D gene: NA; J gene: TRBJ1-1; clone size: NA; CDR3 DNA: TGTGCCACCAGCAGATCAGTTGGGGTGAACACTGAAGCTTTCTTT; CDR3 protein: CATSRSVGVNTEAFF
V gene: TRBV6-2/TRBV6-3; D gene: NA; J gene: TRBJ2-5; clone size: NA; CDR3 DNA: TGTGCCAGCAGTTACCGCGGCCAAGAGACCCAGTACTTC; CDR3 protein: CASSYRGQETQYF
V gene: TRBV5-5; D gene: NA; J gene: TRBJ1-2; clone size: NA; CDR3 DNA: TGTGCCAGCAGACCTACGATACAGGGTAACTATGGCTACACCTTC; CDR3 protein: CASRPTIQGNYGYTF
V gene: TRBV6-2/TRBV6-3; D gene: NA; J gene: TRBJ2-3; clone size: NA; CDR3 DNA: TGTGCCAGCAGTTATGAGGGGGGAAGCACAGATACGCAGTATTTT; CDR3 protein: CASSYEGGSTDTQYF
V gene: TRBV28; D gene: NA; J gene: TRBJ1-1; clone size: NA; CDR3 DNA: TGTGCCAGCACCGCCCCGAGAGGGAGGGCTTTCTTT; CDR3 protein: CASTAPRGRAFF
V gene: TRBV14; D gene: TRBD1; J gene: TRBJ2-7; clone size: NA; CDR3 DNA: TGTGCCAGCAGCCAGGACCTGGGGGGACAGGGAGCCCACGAGCAGTACTTC; CDR3 protein: CASSQDLGGQGAHEQYF
V gene: TRBV12-5; D gene: NA; J gene: TRBJ1-3; clone size: NA; CDR3 DNA: TGTGCTAGTGGTTCGGACAGTCGGGGAAACACCATATATTTT; CDR3 protein: CASGSDSRGNTIYF
V gene: TRBV5-4; D gene: TRBD2; J gene: TRBJ2-5; clone size: NA; CDR3 DNA: TGTGCCAGCAGCCGTAGCGGGGGGTCGAACCAAGAGACCCAGTACTTC; CDR3 protein: CASSRSGGSNQETQYF
V gene: TRBV5-6; D gene: TRBD2; J gene: TRBJ2-1; clone size: NA; CDR3 DNA: TGTGCCAGCAGCCGCCGGACTAGCGGGGGGAATGGCAATGAGCAGTTCTTC; CDR3 protein: CASSRRTSGGNGNEQFF
V gene: TRBV14; D gene: NA; J gene: TRBJ2-6; clone size: NA; CDR3 DNA: TGTGCCAGCAGCCCGTCCGGGGGATCTGGGGCCAACGTCCTGACTTTC; CDR3 protein: CASSPSGGSGANVLTF
V gene: TRBV2; D gene: NA; J gene: TRBJ2-7; clone size: NA; CDR3 DNA: TGTGCCAGCAGGTTGTTGGGTGAGCAGTACTTC; CDR3 protein: CASRLLGEQYF
V gene: TRBV6-2/TRBV6-3; D gene: NA; J gene: TRBJ1-1; clone size: NA; CDR3 DNA: TGTGCCAGCAGTTTCGGCGAGAACACTGAAGCTTTCTTT; CDR3 protein: CASSFGENTEAFF
V gene: TRBV20-1; D gene: NA; J gene: TRBJ1-2; clone size: NA; CDR3 DNA: TGCAGTGCTAGCGGTTCGGGCGGCTACACCTTC; CDR3 protein: CSASGSGGYTF
V gene: TRBV9; D gene: NA; J gene: TRBJ1-4; clone size: NA; CDR3 DNA: TGTGCCAGCAGCGTAGTTCCAGGGGTTAATGAAAAACTGTTTTTT; CDR3 protein: CASSVVPGVNEKLFF
V gene: TRBV19; D gene: NA; J gene: TRBJ1-5; clone size: once; CDR3 DNA: TGTGCCAGTAGTATAGGTTCCCAGGGGATTCAGCCCCAGCATTTT; CDR3 protein: CASSIGSQGIQPQHF
V gene: TRBV11-2; D gene: NA; J gene: TRBJ2-7; clone size: NA; CDR3 DNA: TGTGCCAGCAGCCCTAAATTACTGGGGGCCGAGCAGTACTTC; CDR3 protein: CASSPKLLGAEQYF
V gene: TRBV15; D gene: NA; J gene: TRBJ2-2; clone size: NA; CDR3 DNA: TGTGCCACCAGCAGAGATAGGAACCTAGAGACCGGGGAGCTGTTTTTT; CDR3 protein: CATSRDRNLETGELFF
V gene: TRBV6-2/TRBV6-3; D gene: NA; J gene: TRBJ2-6; clone size: NA; CDR3 DNA: TGTGCCAGCAGTGACAGTCCCGGGGCCAACGTCCTGACTTTC; CDR3 protein: CASSDSPGANVLTF
V gene: TRBV19; D gene: NA; J gene: TRBJ1-2; clone size: NA; CDR3 DNA: TGTGCCAGTACCAAAGACACCTCAGGGGACTATGGCTACACCTTC; CDR3 protein: CASTKDTSGDYGYTF
V gene: TRBV21-1; D gene: NA; J gene: TRBJ2-7; clone size: few; CDR3 DNA: TGTGCCAGCAGCAAGACTAGCGGGGCCATGGAGGAGCAGTACTTC; CDR3 protein: CASSKTSGAMEEQYF
V gene: TRBV5-1; D gene: TRBD1; J gene: TRBJ1-2; clone size: NA; CDR3 DNA: TGCGCCAGCAGCGCCGGACAGGGGGCCTATGGCTACACCTTC; CDR3 protein: CASSAGQGAYGYTF
V gene: TRBV6-5; D gene: NA; J gene: TRBJ1-2; clone size: NA; CDR3 DNA: TGTGCCAGCAACCCTGGGGACCGGAGGGGCTACACCTTC; CDR3 protein: CASNPGDRRGYTF
V gene: TRBV4-3; D gene: NA; J gene: TRBJ1-2; clone size: NA; CDR3 DNA: TGCGCCAGCAGCCAAGATGGGGGAGGCGTCCATGGCTACACCTTC; CDR3 protein: CASSQDGGGVHGYTF
V gene: TRBV10-3; D gene: NA; J gene: TRBJ1-2; clone size: NA; CDR3 DNA: TGTGCCATCAGTGAGTCCCCGGAGCGCGGCTACACCTTC; CDR3 protein: CAISESPERGYTF
V gene: TRBV18; D gene: TRBD1; J gene: TRBJ2-7; clone size: NA; CDR3 DNA: TGTGCCAGCTCACCCCGGACAGGGGAAGGCGAGCAGTACTTC; CDR3 protein: CASSPRTGEGEQYF
V gene: TRBV29-1; D gene: NA; J gene: TRBJ1-5; clone size: NA; CDR3 DNA: TGCAGCGTTGGTGGGGGTGGTCAGCCCCAGCATTTT; CDR3 protein: CSVGGGGQPQHF
V gene: TRBV7-2; D gene: NA; J gene: TRBJ1-6; clone size: NA; CDR3 DNA: TGTGCCAGCAGCCGGTTAAATTCACCCCTCCACTTT; CDR3 protein: CASSRLNSPLHF
V gene: TRBV11-2; D gene: TRBD2; J gene: TRBJ2-5; clone size: NA; CDR3 DNA: TGTGCCAGCACCCTACGGGGGGGGCGAGAGACCCAGTACTTC; CDR3 protein: CASTLRGGRETQYF
V gene: TRBV28; D gene: NA; J gene: TRBJ2-4; clone size: NA; CDR3 DNA: TGTGCCAGCAGTTTATGGGCCCCCGAGGGGCCCAAAAACATTCAGTACTTC; CDR3 protein: CASSLWAPEGPKNIQYF
V gene: TRBV29-1; D gene: TRBD1; J gene: TRBJ2-7; clone size: NA; CDR3 DNA: TGCAGCGTTGGAAGACAGGGGAGAAAGCTTTACGAGCAGTACTTC; CDR3 protein: CSVGRQGRKLYEQYF
V gene: TRBV10-1; D gene: NA; J gene: TRBJ2-6; clone size: few; CDR3 DNA: TGCGCCAGCAGTGCCGGGTCCGGCTCTGGGGCCAACGTCCTGACTTTC; CDR3 protein: CASSAGSGSGANVLTF
V gene: TRBV5-1; D gene: NA; J gene: TRBJ1-6; clone size: NA; CDR3 DNA: TGCGCCAGCAGCCCGATAGACCGGAGCTCCTATAATTCACCCCTCCACTTT; CDR3 protein: CASSPIDRSSYNSPLHF
V gene: TRBV14; D gene: TRBD1; J gene: TRBJ2-1; clone size: few; CDR3 DNA: TGTGCCAGCAGCCTACCTCCGGGACAGGGGGTCAGCTCCTACAATGAGCAGTTCTTC; CDR3 protein: CASSLPPGQGVSSYNEQFF
V gene: TRBV18; D gene: NA; J gene: TRBJ1-1; clone size: NA; CDR3 DNA: TGTGCCAGCTTCTCCTGGACAGAGAAGAACACTGAAGCTTTCTTT; CDR3 protein: CASFSWTEKNTEAFF
V gene: TRBV4-2; D gene: NA; J gene: TRBJ2-3; clone size: NA; CDR3 DNA: TGTGCCAGCAGCCAAGGCGTGGGCATGCAAGATACGCAGTATTTT; CDR3 protein: CASSQGVGMQDTQYF
V gene: TRBV24-1; D gene: NA; J gene: TRBJ1-4; clone size: NA; CDR3 DNA: TGTGCCACCCCTCGACCAAGGGATGAAAAACTGTTTTTT; CDR3 protein: CATPRPRDEKLFF
V gene: TRBV7-6; D gene: TRBD1; J gene: TRBJ2-2; clone size: NA; CDR3 DNA: TGTGCCGTCCCCCACTCTACAGGGGTAAACACCGGGGAGCTGTTTTTT; CDR3 protein: CAVPHSTGVNTGELFF
V gene: TRBV4-3; D gene: TRBD2; J gene: TRBJ2-1; clone size: NA; CDR3 DNA: TGCGCCAGCAGCCAAGCGCTAGCGGGGCCCAGCGGGCAGTTCTTC; CDR3 protein: CASSQALAGPSGQFF
V gene: TRBV30; D gene: TRBD2; J gene: TRBJ2-1; clone size: NA; CDR3 DNA: TGTGCCTCCCTATTCCGACTAGCGGGGGGGCCGAAGTACAATGAGCAGTTCTTC; CDR3 protein: CASLFRLAGGPKYNEQFF
V gene: TRBV4-3; D gene: NA; J gene: TRBJ2-1; clone size: NA; CDR3 DNA: TGCGCCAGCAGCCAAGATCGTAGTTACAATGAGCAGTTCTTC; CDR3 protein: CASSQDRSYNEQFF
V gene: TRBV28; D gene: NA; J gene: TRBJ1-1; clone size: NA; CDR3 DNA: TGTGCCAGCAGCCGGGACTCGGGTACTGAAGCTTTCTTT; CDR3 protein: CASSRDSGTEAFF
V gene: TRBV7-2; D gene: NA; J gene: TRBJ2-3; clone size: NA; CDR3 DNA: TGTGCCAGCAGCTCACCCCATTCCCGGGGGCCCACAGATACGCAGTATTTT; CDR3 protein: CASSSPHSRGPTDTQYF
V gene: TRBV4-2; D gene: NA; J gene: TRBJ2-1; clone size: NA; CDR3 DNA: TGTGCCAGCAGCCGAACAGGAGTCAATGAGCAGTTCTTC; CDR3 protein: CASSRTGVNEQFF